The source of this TCR beta chain is a study of blood T cell repertoires in COVID-19. Study in general: There were acute and convalescent COVID-19 samples, and they came from the United States, Italy and Spain. Sources were T cells, B-cell-depleted T cells, or PBMCs; the material itself was cDNA or gDNA.

V lost 1 base and J lost 3, with 9 bases in between. The CDR3 runs to 14 residues. From germline, CDR1 is MGHRA and CDR2 YSYEKL. Assay used: immunoSEQ multiplex PCR; TCRdb lists only in-frame clones, some missing. The profile shows about 160,000 clones, 75% to 90% of them singletons. This rearrangement joins TRBV4-1 to TRBJ2-5; unclear D gene. Source material: peripheral blood. This TCR was recovered from a woman in her sixties or seventies with acute or convalescent COVID-19. DNA for the CDR3: TGCGCCAGCAGCCAAGTACGAGGTGAAGAGACCCAGTACTTC. It encodes CASSQVRGEETQYF.